This passage covers 31 T cell receptor beta chains from one sample sequenced in a study of OX40 agonist ivuxolimab in advanced cancers. Some clones are missing from TCRdb's copy, which holds only in-frame ones; the method was immunoSEQ multiplex PCR. Of around 56,000 clones in the sample, around 83% were seen once. The material was CD4+ or CD8+ T cells sorted from blood, obtained in a trial of the OX40 agonist ivuxolimab. These receptors all come from an adult with an advanced solid tumor such as melanoma, head and neck, liver or kidney cancer.

This sequence joins TRBV2 and TRBJ2-1, with D possibly TRBD2 on 5 matching bases. Trimming pared 2 bases from V and 4 bases from J, leaving 12 bases between. Germline CDR1 SNHLY, CDR2 FYNNEI. The CDR3 contains 15 residues. The CDR3 loop reads CASSESSGGYNEQFF. DNA of the CDR3: TGTGCCAGCAGTGAATCGAGCGGTGGATACAATGAGCAGTTCTTC.

The J gene is TRBJ1-4, the V gene TRBV6-1; 9 nucleotides align to TRBD1. Trimming removed 6 bases from V and 2 bases from J; junction bases left unmatched: 4. The CDR3 contains 15 residues. Germline V CDR1 and CDR2: MNHNS, SASEGT. The CDR3 sequence is CASSPGTGTNEKLFF. The CDR3 DNA reads as TGTGCCAGCAGCCCAGGGACAGGGACTAATGAAAAACTGTTTTTT.

This rearrangement joins TRBV21-1 to TRBJ2-5. TRBV21-1 counts as a pseudogene. The CDR3 consists of 14 residues. CDR3 DNA sequence: TGTGCCAGCAGCAAAGGCCCGTACCAAGAGACCCAGTACTTC. It yields the protein CASSKGPYQETQYF.

The chain combines TRBV6-1 with TRBJ2-1; 7 nucleotides line up with TRBD2. Germline CDR1 is MNHNS and CDR2 is SASEGT. V lost 4 bases, J lost 4 bases, and 4 bases stayed unmatched. CDR3 length: 14 residues. The CDR3 loop is CASSVPSGYNEQFF. The CDR3 DNA follows: TGTGCCAGCAGTGTCCCTAGCGGTTACAATGAGCAGTTCTTC.

The V and J genes are TRBV4-1 and TRBJ1-2, with TRBD1 as a possible D gene (6 bases). CDR1 is MGHRA, CDR2 YSYEKL, per germline. The length of the CDR3 is 16 residues. With 5 bases removed from V and 4 bases from J, the gap between germline ends came to 20 bases. The CDR3 DNA reads as TGCGCCAGCAGCAAAAATTCCGCGGGGGCCGGCTATGGCTACACCTTC. Translating gives CASSKNSAGAGYGYTF.

The chain carries TRBV28 and TRBJ1-2; maybe TRBD1 (6 bases). Trimming cost V 5 bases and J 2 bases, with 15 bases left between them. The CDR3 has 15 amino acids. The germline CDR1 and CDR2 sequences are MDHEN and SYDVKM. Written as DNA, the CDR3 is TGTGCCAGCAGTATCGGGGGGCAGACGAACTATGGCTACACCTTC. Translating it yields CASSIGGQTNYGYTF.

This rearrangement joins TRBV7-9 to TRBJ2-2; 12 bases are shared with TRBD2. The CDR3 extends over 17 amino acids. Germline CDR1 reads SEHNR; CDR2 reads FQNEAQ (reference sequence). Losses at the gene ends were 10 bases for V and 4 bases for J; bases not matched to a gene: 13. The CDR3: CATPYASGRAFTGELFF. The CDR3 coding sequence is TGTGCCACTCCCTATGCTAGCGGGAGGGCCTTCACCGGGGAGCTGTTTTTT.

J is TRBJ1-1 and V is TRBV6-1, with D possibly being TRBD1 (5 bases). V gave up 8 bases and J gave up 5 bases, with 15 bases separating them. The CDR3 length is 13 residues. The V gene's germline CDR1 is MNHNS and CDR2 SASEGT. CDR3 residues: CASPPQGRTEAFF. Written as DNA, the CDR3 is TGTGCCAGCCCTCCCCAGGGCAGGACTGAAGCTTTCTTT.

The rearrangement links TRBV6-1 to TRBJ2-2, with D perhaps TRBD1 (6 bases). CDR1 MNHNS and CDR2 SASEGT come from the germline V gene. The CDR3 extends over 16 amino acids. V was pared by 3 bases and J by 1 base, with 12 bases between. CDR3 nucleotides: TGTGCCAGCAGTGAGTGGGGGCGATTGAACACCGGGGAGCTGTTTTTT. Translated, it gives CASSEWGRLNTGELFF.

The chain joins TRBV5-1 to TRBJ1-1, with D possibly TRBD1 on 6 matching bases. V lost 3 bases and J 2 bases, leaving 23 bases between the germline ends. Germline V gives CDR1 SGHRS, CDR2 YFSETQ. The CDR3 extends over 18 amino acids. For the CDR3, the DNA is TGCGCCAGCAGCTGGGGAACAGGGACCGGACCCGTAAACACTGAAGCTTTCTTT. Encoded protein: CASSWGTGTGPVNTEAFF.

The chain employs TRBV7-9 and TRBJ2-1, with D perhaps matching TRBD2 (5 bases). V was clipped by 2 bases and J by 7 bases, with 18 bases between them. CDR1 is SEHNR, CDR2 FQNEAQ, per germline (reference sequence). The CDR3 is 16 amino acids. The chain's CDR3 is CASSLRGNKRVNEQFF. For the CDR3, the DNA is TGTGCCAGCAGCTTACGAGGGAACAAACGGGTAAATGAGCAGTTCTTC. The full variable domain, with the rest looked up from reference TRBV7-9 and TRBJ2-1, is DTGVSQNPRHKITKRGQNVTFRCDPISEHNRLYWYRQTLGQGPEFLTYFQNEAQLEKSRLLSDRFSAERPKGSFSTLEIQRTEQGDSAMYLCASSLRGNKRVNEQFFGPGTRLTVL.

This chain uses TRBV11-2 with TRBJ2-7; 7 positions match TRBD1. CDR3 size: 15 residues. The trim removed 0 bases at V and 5 bases at J, leaving 7 bases unmatched. Germline V gene lookup returns CDR1 SGHAT and CDR2 FQNNGV. The DNA of the CDR3 is TGTGCCAGCAGCTTAGAGTTGACAGGGACACACGAGCAGTACTTC. Translating it yields CASSLELTGTHEQYF. Complete variable domain (other parts from reference TRBV11-2 and TRBJ2-7): EAGVAQSPRYKIIEKRQSVAFWCNPISGHATLYWYQQILGQGPKLLIQFQNNGVVDDSQLPKDRFSAERLKGVDSTLKIQPAKLEDSAVYLCASSLELTGTHEQYFGPGTRLTVT.

This chain links TRBV30 with TRBJ1-3, with TRBD1 matching 7 bases. From germline, CDR1 is GTSNPN and CDR2 SVGIG (reference sequence). This CDR3 region has 15 residues. V was pared by 1 base and J by 3 bases, with 6 bases of the junction left unmatched. CDR3 residues: CAWSDRDRGGNTIYF. The CDR3 region has the DNA TGTGCCTGGAGTGACCGGGACAGAGGTGGAAACACCATATATTTT.

The gene calls are TRBV28 and TRBJ2-6; TRBD1 matches 8 bases. The V gene end was trimmed by 5 bases and the J gene end by 2 bases; junction bases not matched to a gene: 5. This CDR3 region has 16 residues. Germline V gives CDR1 MDHEN, CDR2 SYDVKM. The CDR3 DNA sequence: TGTGCCAGCAGTCTAGACAGGGGAACTGGGGCCAACGTCCTGACTTTC. Protein: CASSLDRGTGANVLTF.

This clone was counted a single time. The rearrangement joins TRBV28 to TRBJ1-2; no reliable D call. Between the trimmed V and J ends, which lost 3 bases and 0 bases, there was a span of 8 bases. The CDR3 loop spans 14 amino acids. Germline V CDR1 and CDR2: MDHEN, SYDVKM. The CDR3 DNA follows: TGTGCCAGCAGTTTTGGCAGCTCTAACTATGGCTACACCTTC. Translated: CASSFGSSNYGYTF.

The chain is built from TRBV11-2 and TRBJ2-1; D not resolved. In germline, CDR1 is SGHAT, CDR2 FQNNGV. The CDR3 sequence is 15 residues long. Trimming cost V 1 base and J 2 bases, with 9 bases left between them. CDR3 loop: CASSLVGSPYNEQFF. CDR3 in DNA: TGTGCCAGCAGCTTAGTAGGGTCCCCCTACAATGAGCAGTTCTTC.

V gene TRBV7-3 combines with J gene TRBJ1-6; TRBD1 is a possible D gene (5 bases). The CDR3 contains 14 residues. Trimming shortened V by 0 bases and J by 9 bases, and 9 bases separated the two germline ends. Per germline, CDR1 SGHTA and CDR2 FQGTGA. The CDR3 coding sequence is TGTGCCAGCAGCTTAACGGGGGGTGGTTCACCCCTCCACTTT. Protein sequence: CASSLTGGGSPLHF.

Points on this clone: Germline is not matched at one junction end, which may reflect a read error. The chain links TRBV7-7 to TRBJ2-1, with TRBD1 matching 8 bases. CDR3 length: 14 amino acids. Germline CDR1 is SSHAT and CDR2 is FNYEAQ (reference sequence). The CDR3 DNA follows: TGTGCTAGCAGCTTGGGACAGGCGAACAATGAGCAGTTCTTC. Its translation: CASSLGQANNEQFF.

The chain has TRBV29-1 and TRBJ2-3; the D gene is possibly TRBD2 (6 bases). Germline CDR1 is SQVTM and CDR2 is ANQGSEA. This CDR3 has 14 residues. Trimming removed 3 bases at V and 0 bases at J, with 10 bases between. CDR3 nucleotides: TGCAGCGTTGAGGGGGGACGAAGCACAGATACGCAGTATTTT. It yields the protein CSVEGGRSTDTQYF.

The CDR3, as DNA: TGCAGCGTTTATGACAGGGTCGGTCGTGTGAACACCTTC. Its protein is CSVYDRVGRVNTF. The chain links TRBV29-1 to TRBJ1-2, with 7 bases fitting TRBD1. This CDR3 spans 13 amino acids. The germline V gene encodes CDR1 SQVTM and CDR2 ANQGSEA. Trimming took 5 bases from V and 12 from J; bases not matched to a gene: 15.

This clone was seen only once. V usage is TRBV29-1 and J usage is TRBJ1-1; no definite D call. In germline, CDR1 is SQVTM, CDR2 ANQGSEA. The CDR3 extends over 14 amino acids. V lost 4 bases, J lost 11 bases, and 23 bases lay in between. This CDR3 reads CSVGRPGGSSSAFF. The CDR3 coding sequence is TGCAGCGTTGGTAGGCCGGGAGGCTCAAGCTCGGCTTTCTTT.

This chain joins TRBV7-9 and TRBJ2-1; tentatively, D is TRBD1 (5 bases). V was trimmed by 7 bases and J by 7 bases, leaving 17 bases between them. This CDR3 region has 14 residues. Germline V gene lookup returns CDR1 SEHNR and CDR2 FQNEAQ (reference sequence). The CDR3: CASTNRAGWNEQFF. CDR3 bases: TGTGCCAGCACCAATCGGGCAGGGTGGAATGAGCAGTTCTTC.

This clone was observed once. This sequence joins TRBV28 and TRBJ1-2, with unresolved D. The CDR3 runs to 15 residues. The germline CDR1 and CDR2 sequences are MDHEN and SYDVKM. Trimming shortened V by 3 bases and J by 6 bases, and 17 bases separated the two germline ends. The CDR3 DNA follows: TGTGCCAGCAGTTTCCGAAACAACCTTCAAGATGGCTACACCTTC. Its protein is CASSFRNNLQDGYTF.

This chain joins TRBV7-8 and TRBJ2-1; 7 positions agree with TRBD1. This CDR3 contains 16 residues. The germline V gene encodes CDR1 SGHVS and CDR2 FQNEAQ. V was clipped by 5 bases and J by 0 bases; unmatched bases: 7. CDR3 protein: CASSPQGQGSYNEQFF. Here the CDR3 DNA reads TGTGCCAGCAGCCCACAGGGGCAGGGCTCCTACAATGAGCAGTTCTTC.

The CDR3 DNA reads as TGTGCCAGCAGCATTACAGGGAATAGCAATCAGCCCCAGCATTTT. This sequence encodes CASSITGNSNQPQHF. The V and J genes are TRBV5-4 and TRBJ1-5; TRBD1 is a possible D gene (6 bases). Germline V lookup: CDR1 SGHNT, CDR2 YYREEE (reference sequence). The V gene lost 4 bases and the J gene lost 0 bases, with 11 bases spanning the gap. The CDR3 spans 15 residues.

V gene TRBV7-2 combines with J gene TRBJ2-3; 9 bases line up with TRBD2. CDR3 length: 18 amino acids. After removal of 2 bases from V and 1 base from J, the junction contained 10 bases not matched to a gene. Germline values: CDR1 SGHTA, CDR2 FQGNSA. CDR3 loop: CASSLRVASGIGTDTQYF. For the CDR3, the DNA is TGTGCCAGCAGCTTAAGGGTGGCTAGCGGGATCGGCACAGATACGCAGTATTTT.

The gene calls are TRBV25-1 and TRBJ2-6; D gene unclear. The germline V gene encodes CDR1 MGHDK and CDR2 SYGVNS. V gave up 3 bases and J gave up 0 bases, with 9 bases separating them. The CDR3 has 16 residues. The CDR3 nucleotides read TGTGCCAGCAGTGATCATTTACTCTCTGGGGCCAACGTCCTGACTTTC. It specifies CASSDHLLSGANVLTF.

This sequence joins TRBV18 and TRBJ1-4; no clear D gene. This CDR3 is built from 17 residues. Germline V gives CDR1 KGHSH, CDR2 LQKENI. With 0 bases removed from V and 0 bases from J, the gap between germline ends came to 11 bases. The CDR3 region has the DNA TGTGCCAGCTCACCACCGGGAACAGCCACAACTAATGAAAAACTGTTTTTT. It yields the protein CASSPPGTATTNEKLFF.

V gene TRBV19 combines with J gene TRBJ2-5, with D possibly matching TRBD2 (6 bases). The CDR3 sequence is 14 residues long. V dropped 1 base and J dropped 6 bases, with 12 bases sitting between them. Per the germline V gene, CDR1 is LNHDA and CDR2 is SQIVND (reference sequence). The CDR3 is CASSIAGEAKTQYF. The CDR3 DNA sequence: TGTGCCAGTAGTATAGCGGGAGAGGCGAAGACCCAGTACTTC.

The rearrangement links TRBV27 to TRBJ2-1, with TRBD1 as a possible D gene (6 bases). Germline V gives CDR1 MNHEY, CDR2 SMNVEV (reference sequence). Trimming removed 6 bases at V and 4 bases at J, with 19 bases between. The CDR3 extends over 16 amino acids. CDR3 nucleotides: TGTGCCAGCAGCTCTTTGACAGGACTCCTATACAATGAGCAGTTCTTC. Protein: CASSSLTGLLYNEQFF.

The table lists this clone with a count of one. The chain uses TRBV6-1 and TRBJ2-7, with TRBD1 matching over 9 bases. The germline V gene has CDR1 MNHNS and CDR2 SASEGT. The CDR3 is 13 residues long. Trimming cost V 6 bases and J 9 bases; bases outside gene matches: 9. The CDR3 sequence: CASRPGQGQAQYF. The CDR3 DNA is TGTGCCAGCAGACCGGGACAGGGACAAGCGCAGTACTTC.